These T cell receptor beta chains were read from a single sample in a study of beta chain features in type 1 diabetes. The assay was immunoSEQ multiplex PCR, and TCRdb's table has in-frame clones only and misses some. This repertoire shows fewer than 300,000 clones, around 21% found once; its top ten account for around 0.03%. The material sequenced was naive CD4+ T cells from blood. These receptors were obtained from a woman aged 40 to 50 with type 1 diabetes. The CDR3 runs from the conserved cysteine through the conserved F or W. D genes are given only for firm matches. Clone size, where shown, is once, few, many, or a class for clones that have expanded.

clone_size,j_call,d_call,v_call,cdr3_aa,cdr3_nt
few,TRBJ2-7,.,TRBV7-9,CASSTVTGRWEQYF,TGTGCCAGCAGCACCGTGACAGGCCGGTGGGAGCAGTACTTC
once,TRBJ1-2,.,TRBV7-9,CASSSRGDYGYTF,TGTGCCAGCAGTTCCAGGGGCGACTATGGCTACACCTTC
.,TRBJ2-6,.,TRBV13,CASSPRLAGANVLTF,TGTGCCAGCAGCCCGCGGTTGGCCGGGGCCAACGTCCTGACTTTC
.,TRBJ2-1,TRBD2,TRBV9,CASSVSAGTSGSYNEQFF,TGTGCCAGCAGCGTCTCAGCCGGGACTAGCGGGTCCTACAATGAGCAGTTCTTC
.,TRBJ2-5,TRBD2,TRBV5-4,CASSLEGLVPVQETQYF,TGTGCCAGCAGCTTGGAGGGACTAGTCCCGGTTCAAGAGACCCAGTACTTC
few,TRBJ1-1,TRBD1,TRBV9,CASSAGGAISEAFF,TGTGCCAGCAGCGCAGGGGGAGCGATCTCTGAAGCTTTCTTT
few,TRBJ1-4,.,TRBV27,CASSLSPGDGEKLFF,TGTGCCAGCAGTTTATCCCCCGGGGATGGGGAAAAACTGTTTTTT
.,TRBJ2-5,.,TRBV19,CASSISGQRIETQYF,TGTGCCAGTAGTATTAGCGGCCAAAGGATTGAGACCCAGTACTTC
.,TRBJ2-7,.,TRBV5-1,CASSLAGDKSYEQYF,TGCGCCAGCAGCTTGGCCGGGGACAAGTCCTACGAGCAGTACTTC
.,TRBJ1-5,.,TRBV30,CAWSGANNQPQHF,TGTGCCTGGAGTGGGGCAAATAATCAGCCCCAGCATTTT
.,TRBJ2-7,TRBD1,TRBV28,CASSLLYGTGGYEQYF,TGTGCCAGCAGTTTATTATACGGGACAGGGGGCTACGAGCAGTACTTC
few,TRBJ1-2,.,TRBV25-1,CASSAWGDGYTF,TGTGCCAGCAGTGCCTGGGGGGATGGCTACACCTTC
few,TRBJ2-7,.,TRBV21-1,CASGLGYAGSYEQYF,TGTGCCAGCGGTCTAGGGTATGCGGGATCCTACGAGCAGTACTTC
few,TRBJ2-1,TRBD1,TRBV30,CAWSSRTGGPFF,TGTGCCTGGAGTTCACGGACAGGGGGACCGTTCTTC
few,TRBJ1-4,.,TRBV4-1,CASSVTSEKLFF,TGCGCCAGCAGTGTGACAAGTGAAAAACTGTTTTTT
.,TRBJ2-7,.,TRBV18,CASSPQGTEQYF,TGTGCCAGCTCACCCCAGGGGACCGAGCAGTACTTC
.,TRBJ2-5,.,TRBV28,CATSYQETQYF,TGTGCCACCTCGTACCAAGAGACCCAGTACTTC
.,TRBJ1-5,.,TRBV29-1,CSVEKGQGGNQPQHF,TGCAGCGTTGAAAAGGGGCAGGGTGGCAATCAGCCCCAGCATTTT
few,TRBJ2-7,TRBD1,TRBV19,CASSTGTGRGNYEQYF,TGTGCCAGTAGTACCGGGACAGGGCGAGGCAACTACGAGCAGTACTTC
few,TRBJ2-2,.,TRBV30,CAWAGTLNTGELFF,TGTGCCTGGGCCGGGACACTGAACACCGGGGAGCTGTTTTTT
.,TRBJ2-2,TRBD2,TRBV5-1,CASSSREANTGELFF,TGCGCCAGCAGCTCGCGGGAGGCGAACACCGGGGAGCTGTTTTTT
few,TRBJ2-5,.,TRBV29-1,CSVVGPGETQYF,TGCAGCGTTGTTGGGCCGGGGGAGACCCAGTACTTC
few,TRBJ1-2,.,TRBV19,CASSMDSPRYGYTF,TGTGCCAGTAGTATGGACAGCCCCCGCTATGGCTACACCTTC
once,TRBJ2-1,.,TRBV9,CASSVEGLPYNEQFF,TGTGCCAGCAGCGTAGAAGGACTACCTTACAATGAGCAGTTCTTC
.,TRBJ2-1,.,TRBV7-3,CASSLLGGSMVF,TGTGCCAGCAGCTTGCTCGGCGGATCCATGGTCTTC
.,TRBJ2-7,.,TRBV25-1,CASSDSPSWSGEQYF,TGTGCCAGCAGTGATTCCCCCTCGTGGTCCGGGGAGCAGTACTTC
.,TRBJ2-1,TRBD2,TRBV5-4,CASSPRRTSGPQRNNEQFF,TGTGCCAGCAGCCCCAGGCGTACTAGCGGACCGCAGCGCAACAATGAGCAGTTCTTC
few,TRBJ2-5,TRBD2,TRBV20-1,CSARTRETQYF,TGCAGTGCCAGGACTAGGGAGACCCAGTACTTC
few,TRBJ1-2,.,TRBV7-9,CASSPSAGNHGYTF,TGTGCCAGCAGCCCCTCAGCAGGGAACCATGGCTACACCTTC
.,TRBJ1-2,.,TRBV29-1,CSVRNMVDSPWGYTF,TGCAGCGTGAGGAACATGGTAGACAGCCCTTGGGGCTACACCTTC
few,TRBJ1-4,TRBD1,TRBV29-1,CSVVLGGTGSPREKLFF,TGCAGCGTCGTATTGGGGGGGACAGGGAGTCCGCGCGAAAAACTGTTTTTT
few,TRBJ2-3,.,TRBV30,CAWSRRQGADTQYF,TGTGCCTGGAGCCGACGGCAGGGTGCAGATACGCAGTATTTT